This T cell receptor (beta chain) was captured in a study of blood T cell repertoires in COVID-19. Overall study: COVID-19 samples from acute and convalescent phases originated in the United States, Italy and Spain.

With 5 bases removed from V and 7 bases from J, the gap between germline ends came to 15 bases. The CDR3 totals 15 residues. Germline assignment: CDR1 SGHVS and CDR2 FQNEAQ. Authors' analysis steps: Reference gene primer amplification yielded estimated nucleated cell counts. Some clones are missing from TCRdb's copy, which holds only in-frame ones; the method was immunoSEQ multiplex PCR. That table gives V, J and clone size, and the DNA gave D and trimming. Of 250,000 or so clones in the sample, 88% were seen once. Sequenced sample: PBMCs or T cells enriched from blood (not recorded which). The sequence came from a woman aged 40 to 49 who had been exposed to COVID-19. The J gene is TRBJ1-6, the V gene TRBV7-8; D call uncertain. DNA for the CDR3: TGTGCCAGCAGCCCCGGCCACGCGGCCAATTCACCCCTCCACTTT. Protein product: CASSPGHAANSPLHF. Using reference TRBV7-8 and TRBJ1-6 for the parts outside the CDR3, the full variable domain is GAGVSQSPRYKVAKRGQDVALRCDPISGHVSLFWYQQALGQGPEFLTYFQNEAQLDKSGLPSDRFFAERPEGSVSTLKIQRTQQEDSAVYLCASSPGHAANSPLHFGNGTRLTVT.